The entry below describes one T cell receptor (beta chain). This specimen belongs to a study of blood T cell repertoires in COVID-19. Overall study context: Italy, Spain and the United States were the sources of the convalescent and acute COVID-19 samples. Sources were T cells, B-cell-depleted T cells, or PBMCs; the material itself was cDNA or gDNA.

V was clipped by 3 bases and J by 0 bases, with 15 bases between them. The length of the CDR3 is 17 residues. Germline CDR1 is LNHDA and CDR2 is SQIVND (reference sequence). In the original processing: Quantification of nucleated cells was approximated via reference gene primer amplification. Repertoires were generated with immunoSEQ multiplex PCR, while TCRdb's copy carries only in-frame clones and drops some. That table gives V, J and clone size, and the DNA gave D and trimming. The repertoire consists of 200,000 to 250,000 clones, with approximately 80% occurring once and the leading ten covering less than 20%.

The receptor's source is a man aged 25 to 40 with active or convalescent COVID-19. Specimen: peripheral blood. This rearrangement joins TRBV19 to TRBJ1-5; tentatively, D is TRBD1 (6 bases). The CDR3 is CASSIRQEKLSNQPQHF. CDR3 sequence (DNA): TGTGCCAGTAGTATCCGACAGGAGAAACTTAGCAATCAGCCCCAGCATTTT.